These 8 T cell receptor beta chains originate from one sample sequenced in a study of early T cells in non-severe SARS-CoV-2 infection. From the 5' RACE reads, TCRdb called clonotypes with MiXCR, one entry per CDR3 protein. In the table there are about 61,000 distinct CDR3 sequences, roughly a tenth of which are singletons. Sequenced: whole blood. The receptors stem from an adult who was a healthcare worker with PCR-confirmed SARS-CoV-2 infection or an uninfected control (not recorded which).

This clonotype was seen at least ten times. V and J are TRBV5-1 and TRBJ1-6, with TRBD1 matching 7 bases. V trimming: 0 bases; J trimming: 9 bases; junction bases outside the gene matches: 12. Germline loops: CDR1 SGHRS, CDR2 YFSETQ. This CDR3 spans 17 amino acids. The CDR3 loop reads CASSLAVGGQPSSPLHF. CDR3 coding DNA: TGCGCCAGCAGCTTGGCCGTGGGGGGACAGCCAAGTTCACCCCTCCACTTT.

This clonotype was found many times. This chain connects TRBV5-8 to TRBJ2-3; D is perhaps TRBD2 (7 bases). The CDR3 covers 16 residues. CDR1 and CDR2 (germline): SGHTS, YDEGEE. With 2 bases removed from V and 0 bases from J, the gap between germline ends came to 13 bases. The CDR3, as DNA: TGTGCCAGCAGCTTTGTGGGGGGGCCGAGCACAGATACGCAGTATTTT. Its translation is CASSFVGGPSTDTQYF.

This rearrangement joins TRBV5-1 to TRBJ2-3, with D maybe TRBD2 (6 bases). CDR3 length: 16 residues. The germline gives CDR1 SGHRS, CDR2 YFSETQ. With 2 bases removed from V and 2 bases from J, the gap between germline ends came to 15 bases. CDR3 sequence: CASSLPAGLVTDTQYF. DNA for the CDR3: TGCGCCAGCAGCTTACCTGCGGGACTCGTCACAGATACGCAGTATTTT.

As regards this clonotype: Likely a read error: the CDR3 ends without its conserved phenylalanine or tryptophan. The chain is built from TRBV12-3 or TRBV12-4 and TRBJ2-7, with D perhaps matching TRBD1 (6 bases). Trimming shortened V by 6 bases and J by 4 bases, and 10 bases separated the two germline ends. The CDR3 is made up of 12 amino acids. The CDR3 region is CASSSDSYEQYI. CDR3 bases: TGTGCCAGCAGCTCGGACAGTTACGAGCAGTACATC.

This clonotype was counted many times. The chain employs TRBV4-1 and TRBJ1-1; D is ambiguous. There are 15 residues in the CDR3. Germline CDR1 MGHRA, CDR2 YSYEKL. The V end lost 4 bases, the J end lost 4 bases, and 16 bases lay between the germline ends. The CDR3 region is CASSPLGQRSTEAFF. CDR3 bases: TGCGCCAGCAGCCCCCTAGGGCAACGGAGCACTGAAGCTTTCTTT.

The V gene is TRBV7-2, the J gene TRBJ1-1; D gene ambiguous. With 5 bases removed from V and 0 bases from J, the gap between germline ends came to 10 bases. This CDR3 spans 14 amino acids. In germline, CDR1 is SGHTA, CDR2 FQGNSA. CDR3 loop: CASSIRYMNTEAFF. For the CDR3, the DNA is TGTGCCAGCAGCATCAGGTACATGAACACTGAAGCTTTCTTT.

This clonotype occurred a few times. The chain recombines TRBV6-2 or TRBV6-3 with TRBJ2-1; either TRBD1 or TRBD2 may supply D (5 bases each). The V gene's germline CDR1 is MNHEY and CDR2 SVGEGT. This CDR3 contains 16 residues. V lost 7 bases and J 1 base, leaving 17 bases between the germline ends. The CDR3 sequence: CASTVGAGSSYNEQFF. As DNA, the CDR3 is TGTGCCAGCACCGTCGGGGCAGGGTCTTCCTACAATGAGCAGTTCTTC.

The V call is TRBV15, the J call TRBJ2-3, with D perhaps being TRBD1 or TRBD2 (6 bases each). The CDR3 length is 15 residues. CDR1 and CDR2 from the germline V gene are LNHNV and YYDKDF (reference sequence). Trimming took off 1 base at V and 2 bases at J, with 10 bases between the two ends. CDR3 nucleotide sequence: TGTGCCACCAGCAGAGGGGGGGCCCTCACAGATACGCAGTATTTT. It is translated as CATSRGGALTDTQYF.